The 28 T cell receptor beta chains in this list originate from one sample, sequenced in a study of T cell responses to AZD1222 COVID-19 vaccine (dated by TCRdb to the early 2020s). The library was built by means of the immunoSEQ multiplex PCR assay. In its TCRdb copy, this immuneACCESS table keeps in-frame sequences only and misses some clones. Where compared with another copy, unresolved V genes explain less than half of these, and the others have no known cause. Recorded for this sample are some 110,000 clones; roughly 89% of them occurred a single time. The ten most abundant clones make up 44% of the sample. The time point label corresponds to: about 28 days (+/-7) after the second vaccine dose. This specimen was peripheral blood, taken 28 days after the second AZD1222 dose. The receptors were gathered from an adult who received the AZD1222 COVID-19 vaccine.

This clone came up once. This chain links TRBV10-3 with TRBJ1-1; 9 nucleotides align to TRBD1. Trimming at V came to 8 bases and at J to 1 base, leaving 5 bases not matched to a gene. The germline V gene has CDR1 ENHRY and CDR2 SYGVKD. CDR3 length equals 14 residues. The CDR3 reads CAIRDREKNTEAFF. The DNA for the CDR3 is TGTGCCATCCGGGACAGGGAAAAGAACACTGAAGCTTTCTTT.

The gene calls are TRBV2 and TRBJ1-1; D is uncertain. This CDR3 is built from 12 residues. V lost 5 bases and J 7 bases, leaving 11 bases between the germline ends. CDR1 and CDR2 (germline): SNHLY, FYNNEI. The CDR3: CASSNSAGEAFF. DNA of the CDR3: TGTGCCAGCAGTAACTCCGCCGGTGAAGCTTTCTTT.

V usage is TRBV5-1 and J usage is TRBJ2-1, with 9 bases identical to TRBD2. The CDR3 runs to 14 residues. Trimming took 6 bases from V and 8 from J; bases not matched to a gene: 9. The germline CDR1 and CDR2 sequences are SGHRS and YFSETQ. The CDR3 loop is CASTEGERGDEQFF. The CDR3, as DNA: TGCGCCAGCACGGAGGGAGAGCGGGGGGATGAGCAGTTCTTC.

The chain is built from TRBV21-1 and TRBJ2-3; the table's D call of TRBD1 was not tested on the DNA. TRBV21-1 is tagged as a pseudogene. CDR3 length: 14 residues. DNA of the CDR3: TGTGCCAGCAGCGGACAGGGGGAATCAGATACGCAGTATTTT. It codes for CASSGQGESDTQYF.

This chain uses TRBV28 with TRBJ1-2, with 7 bases matching TRBD1. The CDR3 has 14 residues. With V trimmed by 6 bases and J by 6 bases, 10 bases remained unmatched. Germline V CDR1 and CDR2: MDHEN, SYDVKM. The CDR3 region has the DNA TGTGCCAGCAGGATGACCGGGACAGTGAATGGCTACACCTTC. Encoded protein: CASRMTGTVNGYTF.

The rearrangement joins TRBV7-5 to TRBJ2-1; the table's D call, TRBD2, has no DNA check behind it. TRBV7-5 corresponds to a pseudogene. The CDR3 consists of 16 residues. The CDR3 loop is CARSLAPKSSYNEQFF. CDR3 nucleotide sequence: TGTGCCAGAAGCTTAGCCCCAAAGAGCTCCTACAATGAGCAGTTCTTC.

This rearrangement joins TRBV12-3 or TRBV12-4 to TRBJ2-3; D remains unclear. Trimming pared 8 bases from V and 6 bases from J, leaving 15 bases between. This CDR3 is built from 13 residues. The CDR3 loop reads CASEFSQEDTQYF. The CDR3 coding sequence is TGTGCCAGCGAATTCAGTCAGGAGGATACGCAGTATTTT.

This clone was counted only a few times. This chain joins TRBV2 and TRBJ1-5; 9 bases map to TRBD1. With V trimmed by 8 bases and J by 2 bases, 10 bases remained unmatched. The CDR3 contains 16 residues. Germline V gene data show CDR1 as SNHLY and CDR2 as FYNNEI. This chain's CDR3 is CASQKQGAEGNQPQHF. The CDR3 coding sequence is TGTGCCAGCCAAAAACAGGGGGCTGAGGGCAATCAGCCCCAGCATTTT.

The gene calls are TRBV19 and TRBJ1-1; D possibly corresponds to TRBD1 (5 bases). The V end lost 8 bases, the J end lost 0 bases, and 16 bases lay between the germline ends. Per the germline V gene, CDR1 is LNHDA and CDR2 is SQIVND (reference sequence). The CDR3 sequence is 15 residues long. The CDR3 region is CASADSGAMNTEAFF. CDR3 nucleotides: TGTGCCAGTGCCGATTCCGGGGCGATGAACACTGAAGCTTTCTTT.

V gene TRBV9 combines with J gene TRBJ2-1; no clear D gene. Germline CDR1 SGDLS, CDR2 YYNGEE. The length of the CDR3 is 12 residues. Between the trimmed V and J ends, which lost 4 bases and 8 bases, there was a span of 10 bases. The CDR3 DNA sequence: TGTGCCAGCAGCCCCCGGCGTGATGAGCAGTTCTTC. As protein: CASSPRRDEQFF.

The V and J genes are TRBV7-8 and TRBJ2-7; either TRBD1 or TRBD2 may supply D (5 bases each). Trimming left V 3 bases short and J 2 bases short, with 8 bases between. Per the germline V gene, CDR1 is SGHVS and CDR2 is FQNEAQ. The CDR3 contains 13 residues. The CDR3 bases are TGTGCCAGCAGCTTTGGGGGACCCTACGAGCAGTACTTC. It translates to CASSFGGPYEQYF.

The genes are TRBV28 and TRBJ1-2, with D unresolved. CDR3 size: 14 residues. Germline V gene data show CDR1 as MDHEN and CDR2 as SYDVKM. V was trimmed by 7 bases and J by 4 bases, leaving 16 bases between them. The CDR3 DNA reads as TGTGCCAGCATTGGGTGGACGCAATTCTATGGCTACACCTTC. Protein product: CASIGWTQFYGYTF.

V and J are TRBV5-1 and TRBJ2-7, with D maybe TRBD1 (6 bases). Trimming stripped 4 bases from V and 0 bases from J, with 11 bases between. Germline CDR1 and CDR2: SGHRS and YFSETQ. This CDR3 has 14 residues. The CDR3 DNA is TGCGCCAGCAGCCCGACGGGACACTCCTACGAGCAGTACTTC. It encodes CASSPTGHSYEQYF.

The chain combines TRBV11-3 with TRBJ2-7; 9 nucleotides match TRBD1. The CDR3 contains 16 residues. V shed 2 bases and J 4 bases; nucleotides not matched to a gene: 9. Germline V gives CDR1 SGHNT, CDR2 YENEEA. The CDR3 loop reads CASSLPGGTGSYEQYF. The DNA for the CDR3 is TGTGCCAGCAGCTTACCCGGGGGGACAGGGAGTTACGAGCAGTACTTC.

V and J are TRBV27 and TRBJ1-4; a possible D gene is TRBD1 (5 bases). CDR3 length: 15 residues. Trimming left V 5 bases short and J 5 bases short, with 15 bases between. CDR1 is MNHEY and CDR2 is SMNVEV in the germline V gene (reference sequence). The CDR3 loop reads CASSPDSSPNEKLFF. CDR3 sequence (DNA): TGTGCCAGCAGTCCCGACAGTTCTCCAAATGAAAAACTGTTTTTT.

This chain's CDR3 is CSVVAQASWDEQFF. The DNA for the CDR3 is TGCAGCGTTGTCGCGCAAGCTAGCTGGGACGAGCAGTTCTTC. The chain uses TRBV29-1 and TRBJ2-1; perhaps D is TRBD1 or TRBD2 (5 bases each). V dropped 4 bases and J dropped 10 bases, with 20 bases sitting between them. The CDR3 sequence is 14 residues long. The germline V gene encodes CDR1 SQVTM and CDR2 ANQGSEA.

The chain carries TRBV5-1 and TRBJ1-1; 8 bases agree with TRBD1. Germline V gives CDR1 SGHRS, CDR2 YFSETQ. Trimming cost V 2 bases and J 4 bases; bases outside gene matches: 10. The CDR3 covers 16 residues. The CDR3 sequence is CASSFGQGARSTEAFF. Here the CDR3 DNA reads TGCGCCAGCAGCTTTGGGCAGGGGGCGAGGTCCACTGAAGCTTTCTTT.

The rearrangement uses TRBV19 and TRBJ2-2; TRBD1 agrees at 7 bases. The CDR3 runs 15 residues. CDR1 and CDR2 (germline): LNHDA, SQIVND (reference sequence). The trim removed 4 bases at V and 0 bases at J, leaving 2 bases unmatched. The CDR3 DNA follows: TGTGCCAGTAGTAAGGGACAGCCGAACACCGGGGAGCTGTTTTTT. Translating gives CASSKGQPNTGELFF.

This clone appeared a few times. The chain links TRBV18 to TRBJ1-6, with 8 nucleotides matching TRBD1. Trimming at V came to 4 bases and at J to 5 bases, leaving 4 bases not matched to a gene. This CDR3 is built from 15 residues. Looked up from germline, CDR1 is KGHSH and CDR2 is LQKENI. The CDR3 nucleotides read TGTGCCAGCTCACTGGACAGGGCAGATAATTCACCCCTCCACTTT. Its translation: CASSLDRADNSPLHF.

The rearrangement uses TRBV28 and TRBJ2-1; D uncertain. Between the trimmed V and J ends, which lost 4 bases and 0 bases, there was a span of 4 bases. This CDR3 region has 13 residues. The germline V gene has CDR1 MDHEN and CDR2 SYDVKM. CDR3 in DNA: TGTGCCAGCAGTTGGAGCTCCTACAATGAGCAGTTCTTC. Protein: CASSWSSYNEQFF.

The chain has TRBV6-5 and TRBJ1-1; weak D call: TRBD1 (5 bases). CDR3 size: 12 residues. Germline assignment: CDR1 MNHEY and CDR2 SVGAGI. The CDR3 DNA reads TGTGCGTCCTGCCAGGGTTGGACTGAAGCTTTCTTT. Its protein product is CASCQGWTEAFF.

V gene TRBV6-5 combines with J gene TRBJ1-5; D is uncertain. Germline V lookup: CDR1 MNHEY, CDR2 SVGAGI. The CDR3 is 15 residues long. V lost 6 bases to trimming and J lost 0 bases, with 12 bases between them. The CDR3, as DNA: TGTGCCAGCAGCCCGGGTCGTTATAGCAATCAGCCCCAGCATTTT. Its protein is CASSPGRYSNQPQHF.

The chain's CDR3 is CASSLGRGFSGNTIYF. The CDR3 bases are TGTGCCAGCAGCTTAGGGCGGGGGTTCTCTGGAAACACCATATATTTT. The V call is TRBV7-9, the J call TRBJ1-3; the D gene is possibly TRBD1 (5 bases). The CDR3 has 16 amino acids. V was trimmed by 1 base and J by 0 bases, leaving 10 bases between them. In germline, CDR1 is SEHNR, CDR2 FQNEAQ (reference sequence).

In regard to this clone: A read error may account for a junction end that differs from germline. This sequence joins TRBV4-3 and TRBJ2-7; tentative D call: TRBD2 (6 bases). CDR1 is LGHNA, CDR2 YSLEER, per germline. This CDR3 has 14 residues. The CDR3 DNA reads as TGCGCCAGCAGCAAAGATTTGGAGGGAGGCGAGCAGTACTTC. This sequence encodes CASSKDLEGGEQYF.

The chain joins TRBV28 to TRBJ2-7; possible D gene TRBD1, 6 bases. V was clipped by 5 bases and J by 6 bases, with 17 bases between them. This CDR3 has 14 residues. The germline CDR1 and CDR2 sequences are MDHEN and SYDVKM. Written as DNA, the CDR3 is TGTGCCAGCAGTCCCGGGACATCCACATCCGAGCAGTACTTC. Its translation is CASSPGTSTSEQYF.

This clone has only a few counts. The same CDR3 arises from other DNA sequences in this sample as well. The CDR3 DNA reads TGTGCCAGCAGCCCCAGGACAGGGGGATCCTATAATTCACCCCTCCACTTT. Protein product: CASSPRTGGSYNSPLHF. The chain is built from TRBV7-8 and TRBJ1-6; TRBD1 agrees at 10 bases. CDR3 length: 17 residues. The germline gives CDR1 SGHVS, CDR2 FQNEAQ. V shed 5 bases, J shed 1 base, and the junction held 5 bases outside the gene matches.

The table lists this clone with a few counts. The chain couples TRBV5-5 to TRBJ1-5, with a tentative D call TRBD1 (5 bases). Germline loops: CDR1 SGHKS, CDR2 YYEKEE (reference sequence). This CDR3 is built from 15 residues. Trimming shortened V by 0 bases and J by 5 bases, and 12 bases separated the two germline ends. The CDR3 DNA reads TGTGCCAGCAGCTTGGGGCAGGGCAGGGATCAGCCCCAGCATTTT. This sequence encodes CASSLGQGRDQPQHF.

This chain joins TRBV19 and TRBJ1-4; D is undetermined. Germline V gene lookup returns CDR1 LNHDA and CDR2 SQIVND (reference sequence). The V gene lost 1 base and the J gene lost 0 bases, with 18 bases spanning the gap. This CDR3 comprises 19 residues. The CDR3 loop is CASSIVALGRSSTNEKLFF. The CDR3, as DNA: TGTGCCAGTAGTATAGTTGCTTTGGGGAGGAGTTCAACTAATGAAAAACTGTTTTTT.